Following are 15 T cell receptor beta chains from one sample sequenced in a study of blood T cell repertoires in COVID-19 (TCRdb year 2020). Library method: the immunoSEQ multiplex PCR assay. TCRdb retrieved this table from immuneACCESS and kept in-frame rearrangements only. Not all clones are present; in checked studies, unresolved V genes account for under half, and no reason is known for the remainder. The sample records about 200,000 clones, 86% of which are singletons. The ten most abundant clones make up around 6% of the sample. Sequencing was performed on PBMCs or T cells enriched from blood (not recorded which). The receptors originated from a middle-aged man with acute COVID-19.

This rearrangement joins TRBV19 to TRBJ2-1, with D tentatively TRBD2 (6 bases). CDR1 LNHDA and CDR2 SQIVND come from the germline V gene (reference sequence). CDR3 size: 13 residues. Trimming stripped 1 base from V and 5 bases from J, with 6 bases between. The DNA of the CDR3 is TGTGCCAGTAGTATAGGGAGGGACAATGAGCAGTTCTTC. Translation: CASSIGRDNEQFF.

The chain has TRBV6-1 and TRBJ1-5; D not certain. Germline values: CDR1 MNHNS, CDR2 SASEGT. Trimming left V 2 bases short and J 3 bases short, with 8 bases between. The CDR3 length is 14 residues. The CDR3 spells CASSELGFNQPQHF. CDR3 nucleotides: TGTGCCAGCAGTGAATTGGGCTTCAATCAGCCCCAGCATTTT.

The V call is TRBV7-3, the J call TRBJ2-5, with TRBD2 as a possible D gene (5 bases). V gave up 2 bases and J gave up 4 bases, with 17 bases separating them. The CDR3 consists of 16 residues. CDR1 SGHTA and CDR2 FQGTGA come from the germline V gene. CDR3: CASSLLGGGSLETQYF. Here the CDR3 DNA reads TGTGCCAGCAGCTTATTGGGCGGAGGTTCCCTAGAGACCCAGTACTTC.

The chain recombines TRBV5-1 with TRBJ2-3, with 10 bases that match TRBD2. Trimming at V came to 6 bases and at J to 2 bases, leaving 6 bases not matched to a gene. Germline CDR1 and CDR2: SGHRS and YFSETQ. This CDR3 has 15 residues. CDR3 nucleotides: TGCGCCAGCACCCCGAGCGGGAGGGACACAGATACGCAGTATTTT. It encodes CASTPSGRDTDTQYF.

The DNA for the CDR3 is TGTGCCAGCAGCGTAGGGGTCTTGACTAGCGCGTCCTACGAGCAGTACTTC. This gives the protein CASSVGVLTSASYEQYF. The rearrangement uses TRBV9 and TRBJ2-7, with 8 bases identical to TRBD2. CDR3 size: 17 residues. Germline CDR1 and CDR2: SGDLS and YYNGEE. V shed 0 bases, J shed 1 base, and the junction held 9 bases outside the gene matches.

This clone was detected once. The chain combines TRBV4-2 with TRBJ2-1; no definite D call. V lost 2 bases, J lost 9 bases, and 14 bases lay in between. CDR3 length: 14 residues. Germline CDR1 LGHNA, CDR2 YNFKEQ. CDR3 in DNA: TGTGCCAGCAGCCAAACCCCGAAGCCCTTTGAGCAGTTCTTC. Translating it yields CASSQTPKPFEQFF.

V gene TRBV27 combines with J gene TRBJ1-5; 8 bases map to TRBD1. The CDR3 length is 16 residues. Germline CDR1 is MNHEY and CDR2 is SMNVEV (reference sequence). Trimming at V came to 5 bases and at J to 2 bases, leaving 8 bases not matched to a gene. The CDR3 DNA reads as TGTGCCAGCAGTCCCGACAGGGGCGCTGGCAATCAGCCCCAGCATTTT. Protein sequence: CASSPDRGAGNQPQHF.

This sequence joins TRBV19 and TRBJ2-4, with D possibly matching TRBD1 (6 bases). The CDR3 is 13 amino acids. Trimming removed 1 base at V and 5 bases at J, with 6 bases between. Germline CDR1 LNHDA, CDR2 SQIVND (reference sequence). This CDR3 reads CASSIAGENIQYF. The CDR3 DNA sequence: TGTGCCAGTAGTATAGCAGGGGAAAACATTCAGTACTTC.

V gene TRBV5-1 combines with J gene TRBJ1-2; tentative D call: TRBD1 (5 bases). V lost 5 bases to trimming and J lost 2 bases, with 19 bases between them. CDR1 is SGHRS, CDR2 YFSETQ, per germline. The CDR3 runs 16 residues. In DNA form, the CDR3 reads TGCGCCAGCAGAGTCAACCCCGGGGGAAGGAACTATGGCTACACCTTC. It encodes CASRVNPGGRNYGYTF.

The chain employs TRBV15 and TRBJ2-7, with 8 bases fitting TRBD1. CDR1 and CDR2 (germline): LNHNV, YYDKDF (reference sequence). J gave up 2 bases and V 6 bases, and 15 bases lay outside the gene matches. The CDR3 is 17 residues long. CDR3 sequence reads: CATRGPGQDLKTYEQYF. Here the CDR3 DNA reads TGTGCCACCAGGGGTCCGGGACAGGACCTAAAGACCTACGAGCAGTACTTC.

This rearrangement joins TRBV29-1 to TRBJ2-7; 9 bases line up with TRBD2. The CDR3 is 15 amino acids. Germline V gene data show CDR1 as SQVTM and CDR2 as ANQGSEA. V shed 7 bases, J shed 2 bases, and the junction held 12 bases outside the gene matches. The CDR3 spells CSGIYGLAKPYEQYF. DNA for the CDR3: TGCAGCGGCATATACGGACTAGCGAAGCCCTACGAGCAGTACTTC.

The chain combines TRBV27 with TRBJ1-5, with D perhaps TRBD1 (5 bases). The germline V gene has CDR1 MNHEY and CDR2 SMNVEV (reference sequence). Trimming left V 4 bases short and J 5 bases short, with 12 bases between. This CDR3 is built from 14 residues. The CDR3: CASSSWGRDQPQHF. The CDR3 nucleotides are TGTGCCAGCAGTTCGTGGGGCCGGGATCAGCCCCAGCATTTT.

The rearrangement joins TRBV10-3 to TRBJ1-1; TRBD1 matches at 8 bases. The CDR3 sequence is 17 residues long. CDR1 and CDR2 (germline): ENHRY, SYGVKD. With 6 bases clipped from V and 3 bases from J, the junction kept 15 bases outside the gene matches. CDR3 sequence reads: CAIRTPQRTGPDTEAFF. For the CDR3, the DNA is TGTGCCATCAGGACCCCGCAACGGACAGGGCCGGACACTGAAGCTTTCTTT.

V usage is TRBV9 and J usage is TRBJ2-5; TRBD1 matches 7 bases. V was clipped by 4 bases and J by 9 bases; unmatched bases: 18. CDR3 size: 16 residues. The germline V gene has CDR1 SGDLS and CDR2 YYNGEE. CDR3 sequence: CASSPQKLADRAAQYF. DNA for the CDR3: TGTGCCAGCAGCCCACAAAAGTTGGCTGACAGGGCGGCCCAGTACTTC. Full variable domain (missing parts from reference TRBV9 and TRBJ2-5): DSGVTQTPKHLITATGQRVTLRCSPRSGDLSVYWYQQSLDQGLQFLIQYYNGEERAKGNILERFSAQQFPDLHSELNLSSLELGDSALYFCASSPQKLADRAAQYFGPGTRLLVL.

The rearrangement links TRBV27 to TRBJ1-5; weak D call: TRBD1 (5 bases). The CDR3 consists of 17 residues. Germline V gene lookup returns CDR1 MNHEY and CDR2 SMNVEV (reference sequence). Deletions cut 7 bases from V and 2 bases from J, with 21 bases between. The CDR3 DNA follows: TGTGCCAGCACCTTTCCAGGGTTTCTAGTTGGCAATCAGCCCCAGCATTTT. Its translation: CASTFPGFLVGNQPQHF.